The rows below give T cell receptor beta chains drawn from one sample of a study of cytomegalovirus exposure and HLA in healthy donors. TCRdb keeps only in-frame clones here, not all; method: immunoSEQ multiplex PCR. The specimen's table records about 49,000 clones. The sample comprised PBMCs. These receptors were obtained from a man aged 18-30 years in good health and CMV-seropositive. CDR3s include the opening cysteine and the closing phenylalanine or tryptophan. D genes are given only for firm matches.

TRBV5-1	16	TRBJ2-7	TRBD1	TGCGCCAGCAGCTTGGGCGTGGGGACAGGGGTCTACGAGCAGTACTTC	CASSLGVGTGVYEQYF
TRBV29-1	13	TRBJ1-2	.	TGCAGCGTCCTCCCCGACGGCAGACTCAGCTACACCTTC	CSVLPDGRLSYTF
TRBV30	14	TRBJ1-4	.	TGTGCCTGGGGGGACACCACAACTAATGAAAAACTGTTTTTT	CAWGDTTTNEKLFF
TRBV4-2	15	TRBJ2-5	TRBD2	TGTGCCAGCAGCCATCTTAGCGGGAGGAAGGAGACCCAGTACTTC	CASSHLSGRKETQYF
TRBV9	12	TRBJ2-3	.	TGTGCCAGCAGCGCAGGGGTGGATACGCAGTATTTT	CASSAGVDTQYF
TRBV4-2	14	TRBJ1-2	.	TGTGCCAGCAGCCAAGATCTCCGTTACTATGGCTACACCTTC	CASSQDLRYYGYTF
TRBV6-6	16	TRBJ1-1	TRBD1	TGTGCCAGCAGTATTGACAGGGGCCCCATGAACACTGAAGCTTTCTTT	CASSIDRGPMNTEAFF
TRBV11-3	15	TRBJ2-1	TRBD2	TGTGCCAGCAGCCTAGCGGGAGGGCCTAGTAATGAGCAGTTCTTC	CASSLAGGPSNEQFF
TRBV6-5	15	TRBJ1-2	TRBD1	TGTGCCAGCAGTGGACAGGGCGCCGGGGACTATGGCTACACCTTC	CASSGQGAGDYGYTF
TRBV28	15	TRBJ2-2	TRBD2	TGTGCCAGCAGTTTACCTAGCGGTAACACCGGGGAGCTGTTTTTT	CASSLPSGNTGELFF
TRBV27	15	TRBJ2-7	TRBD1	TGTGCCAGCAGTTTGGGGGACAGCGCATCCTACGAGCAGTACTTC	CASSLGDSASYEQYF
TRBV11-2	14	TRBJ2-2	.	TGTGCCAGCAGCTTTAGGTCAGGGGACGGGGAGCTGTTTTTT	CASSFRSGDGELFF
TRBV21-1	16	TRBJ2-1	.	TGTGCCAGCAGTAAAGGGTGCAGTGGGCCCTACAATGAGCAGTTCTTC	CASSKGCSGPYNEQFF
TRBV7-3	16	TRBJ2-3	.	TGTGCCAGCAGCTCGGGACTCCCCAGCCCCACAGATACGCAGTATTTT	CASSSGLPSPTDTQYF
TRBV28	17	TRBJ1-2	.	TGTGCCAGCAGTTCCCCGCGGGGAGGGGAGGGTAACTATGGCTACACCTTC	CASSSPRGGEGNYGYTF
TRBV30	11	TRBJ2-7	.	TGTGCCTGGAGTACAAGCTACGAGCAGTACTTC	CAWSTSYEQYF
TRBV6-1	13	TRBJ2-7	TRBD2	TGTGCCAGCAGGAGACTAGCTGTACACGAGCAGTACTTC	CASRRLAVHEQYF
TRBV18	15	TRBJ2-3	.	TGTGCCAGCTCACCACCGAACAGGGGCACAGATACGCAGTATTTT	CASSPPNRGTDTQYF
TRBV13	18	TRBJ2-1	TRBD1	TGTGCCAGCAGCTTTAGGGTGGGAACAGGGGGAGGCTACAATGAGCAGTTCTTC	CASSFRVGTGGGYNEQFF
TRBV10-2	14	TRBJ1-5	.	TGCGCCAGCGGAGGGACGAATAGCAATCAGCCCCAGCATTTT	CASGGTNSNQPQHF
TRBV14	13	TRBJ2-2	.	TGTGCCAGCAGCCAAGCTAGAGCCGGGGAGCTGTTTTTT	CASSQARAGELFF
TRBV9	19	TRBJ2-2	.	TGTGCCAGCAGCGGGCCGCTCTTTGGTGGCGGCACGAACACCGGGGAGCTGTTTTTT	CASSGPLFGGGTNTGELFF
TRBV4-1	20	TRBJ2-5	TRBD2	TGCGCCAGCAGCCGGAACACCGGGACTAGCGGGAGAGGGGATCGAGAGACCCAGTACTTC	CASSRNTGTSGRGDRETQYF
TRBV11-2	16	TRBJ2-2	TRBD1	TGTGCCAGCAGCTTCCCGGGACAGGCCCATATCGGGGAGCTGTTTTTT	CASSFPGQAHIGELFF
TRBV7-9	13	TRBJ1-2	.	TGTGCCAGCAGCTTAGACAGTAACTATGGCTACACCTTC	CASSLDSNYGYTF
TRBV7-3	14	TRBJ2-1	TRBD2	TGTGCCAGCAGCCTTAGCGGGAGGACTAATGAGCAGTTCTTC	CASSLSGRTNEQFF
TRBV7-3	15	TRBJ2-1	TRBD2	TGTGCCAGCAGCTTAACTAGCGGGAGTGCGGATGAGCAGTTCTTC	CASSLTSGSADEQFF
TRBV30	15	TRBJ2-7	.	TGTGCCTGGAGTGTCTACTTGCGAATCGGCTACGAGCAGTACTTC	CAWSVYLRIGYEQYF
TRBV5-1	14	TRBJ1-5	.	TGCGCCAGCAGCCCCGGGGATAGCAATCAGCCCCAGCATTTT	CASSPGDSNQPQHF
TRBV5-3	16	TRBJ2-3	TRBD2	TGTGCCAGAAGCCCGCCTAGCGGGCCAAGCACAGATACGCAGTATTTT	CARSPPSGPSTDTQYF
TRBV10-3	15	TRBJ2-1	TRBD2	TGTGCCATCAGTGGGTCCCCGTCACTAGCGTATGAGCAGTTCTTC	CAISGSPSLAYEQFF
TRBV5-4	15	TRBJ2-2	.	TGTGCCAGCAGCTTGGCGGCGGCGAACACCGGGGAGCTGTTTTTT	CASSLAAANTGELFF
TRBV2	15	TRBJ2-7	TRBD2	TGTGCCAGCAGTCTTCTAGCGGGAGGGCCGGGTGAGCAGTACTTC	CASSLLAGGPGEQYF
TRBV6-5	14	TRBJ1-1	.	TGTGCCAGCAAAAAAGACAGGTCCGGAACTGAAGCTTTCTTT	CASKKDRSGTEAFF
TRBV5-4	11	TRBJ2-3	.	TGTGCCAGCAGCCTTACAGATACGCAGTATTTT	CASSLTDTQYF
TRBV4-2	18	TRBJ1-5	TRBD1	TGTGCCAGCAGCCAAGGACGACAGGGTCTCGGGTCCCATCAGCCCCAGCATTTT	CASSQGRQGLGSHQPQHF
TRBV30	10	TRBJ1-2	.	TGTGCCTGGAGTGTGGGCGGCTACACCTTC	CAWSVGGYTF
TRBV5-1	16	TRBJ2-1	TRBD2	TGCGCCAGCAGGCAGACTAGCGGGAGTTCCTACAATGAGCAGTTCTTC	CASRQTSGSSYNEQFF
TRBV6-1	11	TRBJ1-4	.	TGTGCCAGCAGTGGACCGGGACTGGCGTTTTTT	CASSGPGLAFF
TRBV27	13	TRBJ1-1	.	TGTGCCAGCAGCACGGGGAGTTGGACTGAAGCTTTCTTT	CASSTGSWTEAFF
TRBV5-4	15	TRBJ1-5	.	TGTGCCAGCAGCTTGGGGGCAGGGCCAGGGCAGCCCCAGCATTTT	CASSLGAGPGQPQHF
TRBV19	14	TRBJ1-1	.	TGTGCCAGTAGTATAAGGGGGGGGAACACTGAAGCTTTCTTT	CASSIRGGNTEAFF
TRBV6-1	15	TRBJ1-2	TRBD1	TGTGCCAGCACCAGTGTGGGACAGCCTAACTATGGCTACACCTTC	CASTSVGQPNYGYTF
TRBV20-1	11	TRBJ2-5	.	TGCAGTGCTAGAACAGTAGAGACCCAGTACTTC	CSARTVETQYF
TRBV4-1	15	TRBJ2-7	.	TGCGCCAGCAGCCAGGAGGGTGGAGGCTCCTACGAGCAGTACTTC	CASSQEGGGSYEQYF
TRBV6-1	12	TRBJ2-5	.	TGTGCCAGCAGCGGGTCGCAAGAGACCCAGTACTTC	CASSGSQETQYF
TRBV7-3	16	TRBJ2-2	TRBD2	TGTGCCAGCAGCTTACCCGGGACTAGCGGCACCGGGGAGCTGTTTTTT	CASSLPGTSGTGELFF
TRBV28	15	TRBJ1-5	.	TGTGCCAGCAGCGATCTCCGGGACACAAATCAGCCCCAGCATTTT	CASSDLRDTNQPQHF
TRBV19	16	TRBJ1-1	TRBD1	TGTGCCAGTAGTATAGATCGGGGACAGACGAACACTGAAGCTTTCTTT	CASSIDRGQTNTEAFF
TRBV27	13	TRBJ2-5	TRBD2	TGTGCCAGCAGCGGACTAGCGCAGGAGACCCAGTACTTC	CASSGLAQETQYF
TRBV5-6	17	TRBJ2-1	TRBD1	TGTGCCAGCAGCTTGAAGGTTTCGGACAGGACCTACAATGAGCAGTTCTTC	CASSLKVSDRTYNEQFF
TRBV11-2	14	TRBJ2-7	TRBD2	TGTGCCAGCAGCTCGGAGAGCGGGAGATACGAGCAGTACTTC	CASSSESGRYEQYF
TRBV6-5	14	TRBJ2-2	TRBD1	TGTGCCAGCAGTCTCACAGGGGGTCCCGGGGAGCTGTTTTTT	CASSLTGGPGELFF
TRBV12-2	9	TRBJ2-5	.	TGTGCAAGTCTGGCGACCCAGTACTTC	CASLATQYF
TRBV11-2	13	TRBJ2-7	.	TGTGCCAGCAGCCCGTCGGAGTCCTACGAGCAGTACTTC	CASSPSESYEQYF
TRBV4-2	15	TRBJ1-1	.	TGTGCCAGCCGCATGGGCACAAGAATGAACACTGAAGCTTTCTTT	CASRMGTRMNTEAFF
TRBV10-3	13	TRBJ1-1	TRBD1	TGTGCCACGGGACAGGACGCTGCTGCTGAAGCTTTCTTT	CATGQDAAAEAFF
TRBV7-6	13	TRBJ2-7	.	TGTGCCAGCAGTTCCCCACTCTCCTACGAGCAGTACTTC	CASSSPLSYEQYF
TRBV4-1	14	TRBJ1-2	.	TGCGCCAGCAGCCAAATGGCCGGGAGCTATGGCTACACCTTC	CASSQMAGSYGYTF